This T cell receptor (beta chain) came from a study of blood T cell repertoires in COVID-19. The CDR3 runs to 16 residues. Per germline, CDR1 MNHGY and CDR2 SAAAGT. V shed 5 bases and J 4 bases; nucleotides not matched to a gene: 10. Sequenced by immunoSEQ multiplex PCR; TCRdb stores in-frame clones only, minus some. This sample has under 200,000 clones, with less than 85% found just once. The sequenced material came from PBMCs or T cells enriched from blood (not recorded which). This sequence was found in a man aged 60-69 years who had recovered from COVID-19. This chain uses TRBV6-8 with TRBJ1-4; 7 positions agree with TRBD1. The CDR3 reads CASSTTYRGSNEKLFF. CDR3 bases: TGTGCCAGCAGTACAACTTACAGGGGCAGTAATGAAAAACTGTTTTTT.